This T cell receptor beta chain originates from a study of blood T cell repertoires in COVID-19 (dated by TCRdb to about 2020). Notes on the research overall: Samples from collaborators originated in the United States, Italy and Spain and spanned both the acute and convalescent phases of COVID-19. The samples were drawn from the first 160 participants of the ongoing ImmuneRACE study and from 1,254 subjects provided by 6 global collaborators. A de-identified subject ID, COVID-19 status, age in years and sex were almost always included in the sample metadata. The material from the prospective study consisted of cDNA or gDNA derived from T cells, B-cell-depleted T cells, or PBMCs. The repertoires were released in a freely available public database intended as a resource for research on the immune response to SARS-CoV-2. Deeply sampled blood TCRbeta repertoires from subjects exposed to, actively infected with, or recovered from COVID-19 were included in the dataset. Where HLA class I and class II types were available, the types were taken from metadata supplied by the sample provider, not from assay-based typing. Overall study results and their limits: The amount of clinical and demographic metadata varied by source and participant and was provided uncurated.

The CDR3 goes from the cysteine to the phenylalanine over 15 residues. The sequence is cut down to CDR3 DNA, 45 bases in frame from base 1. Trimming accounts for 3 bases at V and 5 bases at J, while the number of junction bases matched to no gene is 5. Based on the germline V gene, the CDR1 and CDR2 sequences are SGHRS and YFSETQ. Details on this clone: Its antigen specificity is not known. No clone much larger than this one lies a single base away; base qualities are absent.

TCRbeta CDR3 regions were amplified from genomic DNA by means of the immunoSEQ Assay, a bias-controlled multiplex PCR. Turning to the authors' computational methods: The number of nucleated cells in each sample was estimated by amplification of reference gene primers within the assay. To quantify the absolute abundance of each unique TCRbeta CDR3 rearrangement, sequence reads were collapsed and filtered. For each sample, productive Simpson clonality was calculated by taking the square root of Simpson's diversity index across productive rearrangements. Not all clones reach the TCRdb copy of this immuneACCESS table, which keeps in-frame sequences only. Checked studies attribute under half of the gap to unresolved V genes and leave the rest unexplained. V and J calls and clone size are those listed in that table; D and trimming were worked out from the DNA. The sample data list 90,000 to 150,000 clones, and 79% of these were observed just once. The ten largest make up about 4% of the sample.

Whole blood was collected in K2EDTA tubes by collaborating institutions according to the institutions' own protocols. Collaborator samples were shipped for TCRbeta analysis as frozen whole blood, isolated PBMCs, or DNA extracted from either sample type. This clonotype was sampled from an elderly woman with acute or convalescent COVID-19. This chain joins TRBV5-1 to TRBJ2-1; the central 10 bases match TRBD2. Source material: peripheral blood. The CDR3: CASSSASGGHNEQFF. The nucleotide sequence is given as TGCGCCAGCAGCTCCGCTAGCGGGGGTCACAATGAGCAGTTCTTC. The CDR3, completed at both ends by the reference TRBV5-1 and TRBJ2-1 genes, gives the full variable domain KAGVTQTPRYLIKTRGQQVTLSCSPISGHRSVSWYQQTPGQGLQFLFEYFSETQRNKGNFPGRFSGRQFSNSRSEMNVSTLELGDSALYLCASSSASGGHNEQFFGPGTRLTVL.